This TCR beta chain was observed in a study of CD8 T cells in Susac syndrome. Trimming pared 3 bases from V and 6 bases from J, leaving 14 bases between. Germline CDR1 reads DFQATT; CDR2 reads SNEGSKA (reference sequence). This CDR3 spans 14 amino acids. It was with random hexamers that about 0.45 to 1 ug RNA was reverse transcribed. Each CDR3 protein gets one entry after TCRdb re-called the immunoSEQ multiplex PCR reads with MiXCR. The top ten hold about 0.1% of the sample, which has some 190,000 distinct CDR3 sequences, 80% to 95% seen once. The chain couples TRBV20-1 to TRBJ1-4, with D perhaps matching TRBD1 (5 bases). Sequencing was carried out using CD4+ T cells from PBMCs. The TCR sequence derives from a human donor in good health. The CDR3 DNA sequence: TGCAGTGCTAGTTCTGGGGGAATGGATGAAAAACTGTTTTTT. It encodes CSASSGGMDEKLFF.